These 25 T cell receptor beta chains were sequenced from one sample in a study of T cells in Graves' hyperthyroidism and ophthalmopathy. Using RNA transcripts as the source, TCR beta CDR3 regions were amplified. In the first-round RT-PCR of the TCR CDR3, the HTBI primer set was used. TCRdb reanalysed the multiplex PCR reads using MiXCR and keeps one entry per CDR3 protein. The profile shows 650,000 to 700,000 distinct CDR3 sequences, approximately 15% of them singletons. Sequencing was performed on blood. The receptors shown here come from a man aged 45-60 years with Graves' hyperthyroidism.

A few counts support this clonotype. The V and J genes are TRBV29-1 and TRBJ2-2; 9 nucleotides line up with TRBD2. Losses at the gene ends were 4 bases for V and 6 bases for J; bases not matched to a gene: 9. Germline assignment: CDR1 SQVTM and CDR2 ANQGSEA. The CDR3 is 15 amino acids. The CDR3 DNA is TGCAGCGTTGGCCCCGGGACTAGCTTCGCCGGGGAGCTGTTTTTT. Translating gives CSVGPGTSFAGELFF.

This clonotype was recorded a few times. The V gene is TRBV27, the J gene TRBJ2-1; D might be TRBD2 (5 bases). V was clipped by 5 bases and J by 4 bases, with 12 bases between them. The CDR3 spans 14 residues. CDR1 is MNHEY, CDR2 SMNVEV, per germline (reference sequence). The CDR3 here is CASSSGVFYNEQFF. In DNA form, the CDR3 reads TGTGCCAGCAGTAGCGGTGTTTTTTACAATGAGCAGTTCTTC.

This clonotype appeared a few times. The V and J genes are TRBV6-1 and TRBJ2-4; TRBD1 agrees at 8 bases. With V trimmed by 8 bases and J by 8 bases, 5 bases remained unmatched. There are 12 residues in the CDR3. Germline loops: CDR1 MNHNS, CDR2 SASEGT. The CDR3 nucleotides read TGTGCCAGCGGGCAGGGGGCGGACATTCAGTACTTC. Its translation: CASGQGADIQYF.

This clonotype was recorded once. One base away lies a much larger clone, so this may be a sequencing read error. CDR3 in DNA: TGTGCCAGCAGCTCGTACGGGACAGGGGTCTACGGGCAGTACTTC. Translation: CASSSYGTGVYGQYF. The rearrangement joins TRBV7-3 to TRBJ2-7, with 10 bases lining up with TRBD1. CDR3 size: 15 residues. Per germline, CDR1 SGHTA and CDR2 FQGTGA.

Comments on this clonotype: A much larger clone is a single base away; this may be a read error. This sequence joins TRBV2 and TRBJ1-2; 10 bases match TRBD1. The CDR3 length is 15 residues. Per the germline V gene, CDR1 is SNHLY and CDR2 is FYNNEI. Trimming took 5 bases from V and 9 from J; bases not matched to a gene: 12. The CDR3 is CASSMDRGTSERYTF. CDR3 in DNA: TGTGCCAGCAGTATGGACAGGGGGACAAGTGAACGCTACACCTTC.

This clonotype has at least ten counts. The chain uses TRBV20-1 and TRBJ2-5; TRBD2 might be the D (7 bases). CDR3 size: 13 residues. Germline CDR1 DFQATT, CDR2 SNEGSKA (reference sequence). V was trimmed by 1 base and J by 5 bases, leaving 11 bases between them. In DNA form, the CDR3 reads TGCAGTGCTAGAGCCGGGGGGCGGGAGACCCAGTACTTC. It encodes CSARAGGRETQYF.

This clonotype has only a few counts. V and J are TRBV28 and TRBJ2-7; D is unclear. This CDR3 has 12 amino acids. Germline V gene sequence: CDR1 MDHEN, CDR2 SYDVKM. V lost 6 bases and J lost 7, with 13 bases in between. This CDR3 is CASRERAREQYF. In nucleotides, the CDR3 is TGTGCCAGCAGAGAAAGAGCGAGGGAGCAGTACTTC.

In this sample, this clonotype turned up a few times. V usage is TRBV5-1 and J usage is TRBJ2-1, with 10 positions matching TRBD2. CDR1 SGHRS and CDR2 YFSETQ come from the germline V gene. The ends lost 4 bases at V and 9 bases at J; junction bases unmatched: 7. The CDR3 is 14 residues long. The CDR3 bases are TGCGCCAGCAGCGTCCTAGCGGGAGTAGGTGAGCAGTTCTTC. Translated, it gives CASSVLAGVGEQFF. The whole variable domain, filled in from reference TRBV5-1 and TRBJ2-1, reads KAGVTQTPRYLIKTRGQQVTLSCSPISGHRSVSWYQQTPGQGLQFLFEYFSETQRNKGNFPGRFSGRQFSNSRSEMNVSTLELGDSALYLCASSVLAGVGEQFFGPGTRLTVL.

This clonotype was seen ten or more times. The chain is built from TRBV10-3 and TRBJ2-7; 7 nucleotides align to TRBD2. V shed 0 bases, J shed 5 bases, and the junction held 7 bases outside the gene matches. From germline, CDR1 is ENHRY and CDR2 SYGVKD. The CDR3 length is 15 residues. CDR3 amino acids: CAISESGGSYDEQYF. CDR3 DNA: TGTGCCATCAGTGAGTCCGGCGGGAGCTATGACGAGCAGTACTTC.

In its sample, this clonotype was seen many times. The rearrangement uses TRBV2 and TRBJ1-1, with unresolved D. Germline CDR1 is SNHLY and CDR2 is FYNNEI. The CDR3 totals 13 residues. V lost 3 bases and J lost 1, with 6 bases in between. CDR3 in DNA: TGTGCCAGCAGTGAGCGGGGGAACACTGAAGCTTTCTTT. It specifies CASSERGNTEAFF.

In this sample, this clonotype turned up many times. V gene TRBV9 combines with J gene TRBJ1-3, with D unresolved. V lost 0 bases, J lost 0 bases, and 10 bases lay in between. Germline-derived CDR1 and CDR2 are SGDLS and YYNGEE. The CDR3 totals 16 residues. CDR3 sequence: CASSVAGSSSGNTIYF. CDR3 sequence (DNA): TGTGCCAGCAGCGTAGCTGGCTCCAGCTCTGGAAACACCATATATTTT.

This clonotype was counted at least ten times. The chain combines TRBV27 with TRBJ2-1; TRBD2 agrees at 15 bases. Germline CDR1 MNHEY, CDR2 SMNVEV (reference sequence). V was pared by 3 bases and J by 5 bases, with 5 bases of the junction left unmatched. CDR3 length: 17 amino acids. The CDR3 coding sequence is TGTGCCAGCAGTTTTTGGACTAGCGGGAGGGATAACAATGAGCAGTTCTTC. This encodes CASSFWTSGRDNNEQFF.

This chain joins TRBV4-3 and TRBJ2-5; perhaps TRBD1 as D (6 bases). Trimming stripped 0 bases from V and 4 bases from J, with 12 bases between. Germline V gene sequence: CDR1 LGHNA, CDR2 YSLEER. CDR3 length: 15 amino acids. The CDR3 coding sequence is TGCGCCAGCAGCCAAGATCTGGTAGGGGGAGAGACCCAGTACTTC. Amino acid sequence: CASSQDLVGGETQYF.

This clonotype was detected a few times. The CDR3 region is CATSGLTGGITGELFF. CDR3 nucleotides: TGTGCCACCAGTGGCCTGACAGGGGGAATCACCGGGGAGCTGTTTTTT. The chain combines TRBV24-1 with TRBJ2-2; 9 nucleotides align to TRBD1. J lost 4 bases, V lost 5 bases, and 7 bases had no gene match. The CDR3 is made up of 16 amino acids. Looked up from germline, CDR1 is KGHDR and CDR2 is SFDVKD.

This clonotype has at least ten counts. The V gene is TRBV11-2, the J gene TRBJ2-2; 13 bases match TRBD2. Looked up from germline, CDR1 is SGHAT and CDR2 is FQNNGV. The J segment lost 6 bases and the V segment lost 1 base, leaving 8 bases of the junction unmatched. The CDR3 is 18 residues long. This chain's CDR3 is CASSLVLAGGRRPGELFF. Here the CDR3 DNA reads TGTGCCAGCAGCTTAGTACTAGCGGGAGGGCGACGACCCGGGGAGCTGTTTTTT.

This clonotype appeared many times. The chain couples TRBV28 to TRBJ2-7; 7 bases fit TRBD1. V lost 5 bases to trimming and J lost 0 bases; unmatched junction nucleotides: 10. Looked up from germline, CDR1 is MDHEN and CDR2 is SYDVKM. The CDR3 is 16 amino acids. The CDR3 DNA reads TGTGCCAGCAGTGCTGTAGGGACAGCTACCTCCTACGAGCAGTACTTC. This encodes CASSAVGTATSYEQYF.

At least ten counts were recorded for this clonotype. This chain connects TRBV12-3 or TRBV12-4 to TRBJ2-7, with TRBD2 matching 9 bases. The CDR3 contains 13 residues. V was clipped by 4 bases and J by 6 bases; unmatched bases: 4. The CDR3, as DNA: TGTGCCAGCAGTTGGACTAGCGCGGTCGAGCAGTACTTC. Translating it yields CASSWTSAVEQYF.

This clonotype was found a few times. CDR3 sequence (DNA): TGCAGTGCCACGTGGACAGACGCCCAGGGGATCGGTAGTGAAGCTTTCTTT. Protein sequence: CSATWTDAQGIGSEAFF. The chain carries TRBV20-1 and TRBJ1-1, with D perhaps matching TRBD1 (6 bases). The V end lost 6 bases, the J end lost 7 bases, and 30 bases lay between the germline ends. The CDR3 extends over 17 amino acids. Germline V gene sequence: CDR1 DFQATT, CDR2 SNEGSKA (reference sequence).

In this sample, this clonotype turned up a few times. This chain's CDR3 is CASSPPYKGAGETQYF. DNA for the CDR3: TGTGCCAGCTCACCACCGTATAAGGGGGCTGGAGAGACCCAGTACTTC. This chain connects TRBV18 to TRBJ2-5; 7 nucleotides align to TRBD1. The J segment lost 4 bases and the V segment lost 0 bases, leaving 8 bases of the junction unmatched. The germline V gene has CDR1 KGHSH and CDR2 LQKENI. The CDR3 extends over 16 amino acids. Full variable domain (outside the CDR3, taken from reference TRBV18 and TRBJ2-5): NAGVMQNPRHLVRRRGQEARLRCSPMKGHSHVYWYRQLPEEGLKFMVYLQKENIIDESGMPKERFSAEFPKEGPSILRIQQVVRGDSAAYFCASSPPYKGAGETQYFGPGTRLLVL.

This clonotype was observed at least ten times. V and J are TRBV30 and TRBJ1-1, with 7 bases fitting TRBD1. CDR3 length: 14 residues. The germline V gene encodes CDR1 GTSNPN and CDR2 SVGIG (reference sequence). V lost 0 bases and J lost 2; bases outside the gene matches: 3. The CDR3: CAWSVRQGNTEAFF. The CDR3 DNA is TGTGCCTGGAGTGTACGACAGGGTAACACTGAAGCTTTCTTT.

This clonotype was picked up many times. In nucleotides, the CDR3 is TGCGCCAGCAGTGCCCGCCGGGGCTCCACTGAAGCTTTCTTT. It is translated as CASSARRGSTEAFF. The chain combines TRBV10-2 with TRBJ1-1, with D perhaps TRBD1 (5 bases). Trimming stripped 4 bases from V and 4 bases from J, with 13 bases between. The CDR3 has 14 amino acids. CDR1 is WSHSY, CDR2 SAAADI, per germline.

This clonotype has a count of ten or more. This sequence joins TRBV28 and TRBJ2-1, with D possibly being TRBD2 (5 bases). Per the germline V gene, CDR1 is MDHEN and CDR2 is SYDVKM. The CDR3 consists of 14 residues. Trimming cost V 7 bases and J 4 bases, with 14 bases left between them. Here the CDR3 reads CASTTSGRYNEQFF. The DNA of the CDR3 is TGTGCCAGCACCACTAGTGGACGTTACAATGAGCAGTTCTTC. Supplemented by reference TRBV28 and TRBJ2-1, the full variable domain reads DVKVTQSSRYLVKRTGEKVFLECVQDMDHENMFWYRQDPGLGLRLIYFSYDVKMKEKGDIPEGYSVSREKKERFSLILESASTNQTSMYLCASTTSGRYNEQFFGPGTRLTVL.

The genes are TRBV29-1 and TRBJ2-1; D gene ambiguous. V gave up 7 bases and J gave up 8 bases, with 18 bases separating them. This CDR3 has 13 amino acids. Germline lookup yields CDR1 SQVTM and CDR2 ANQGSEA. CDR3 amino acids: CSAVRLFQDEQFF. Here the CDR3 DNA reads TGCAGCGCTGTTCGGTTGTTCCAGGATGAGCAGTTCTTC.

This clonotype was found many times. The V and J genes are TRBV28 and TRBJ2-5, with TRBD1 identical over 9 bases. The V segment lost 11 bases and the J segment 3 bases; nucleotides outside the gene matches: 10. CDR3 length: 14 amino acids. Germline-derived CDR1 and CDR2 are MDHEN and SYDVKM. In nucleotides, the CDR3 is TGTGCCCTCGGGGACGGGACAGGGAAAGAGACCCAGTACTTC. Its translation: CALGDGTGKETQYF.

At least ten counts were recorded for this clonotype. V usage is TRBV29-1 and J usage is TRBJ2-1; 9 bases are a match to TRBD1. The germline V gene has CDR1 SQVTM and CDR2 ANQGSEA. CDR3 size: 16 residues. Trimming at V came to 0 bases and at J to 8 bases, leaving 11 bases not matched to a gene. The CDR3 loop is CSVEDPTGGSEDEQFF. Here the CDR3 DNA reads TGCAGCGTTGAAGATCCCACAGGGGGCAGTGAAGATGAGCAGTTCTTC.